These 22 T cell receptor beta chains came from one sample sequenced in a study of CD8+ T cells in alopecia areata. cDNA prepared by RNA extraction and subsequent reverse transcription served as the template for sequencing. Measured with immunoSEQ multiplex PCR; TCRdb has only the in-frame clones, and not every one. Seen here are fewer than 250,000 clones, around two fifths observed once, and the top ten hold 0.45% to 0.55%. Noted treatment: oral pan-JAK inhibitor, 5-10 mg twice daily. The sample here was CD4+ T cells sorted from blood, taken at week 34, from a patient treated with tofacitinib. The origin of the receptors is a human donor with alopecia areata.

This clone was detected only once. Different DNA sequences within this sample yield the same CDR3. This chain joins TRBV27 and TRBJ1-5; no clear D gene. Looked up from germline, CDR1 is MNHEY and CDR2 is SMNVEV (reference sequence). V dropped 4 bases and J dropped 1 base, with 8 bases sitting between them. This CDR3 has 14 residues. CDR3 coding DNA: TGTGCCAGCAGTTCCCAGAGCAGCAATCAGCCCCAGCATTTT. Translating it yields CASSSQSSNQPQHF.

The chain uses TRBV18 and TRBJ2-7; D perhaps matches TRBD1 (6 bases). CDR1 is KGHSH, CDR2 LQKENI, per germline. This CDR3 spans 13 amino acids. Trimming took off 2 bases at V and 5 bases at J, with 10 bases between the two ends. The CDR3 loop is CASSPSGVHEQYF. The CDR3 DNA reads as TGTGCCAGCTCACCATCAGGGGTACACGAGCAGTACTTC.

The rearrangement uses TRBV5-1 and TRBJ1-2; no definite D call. This CDR3 has 15 residues. Germline V CDR1 and CDR2: SGHRS, YFSETQ. V was trimmed by 0 bases and J by 7 bases, leaving 16 bases between them. The CDR3 DNA follows: TGCGCCAGCAGCTTGGAAGAAGGGTTACGGGGTGGCTACACCTTC. Protein sequence: CASSLEEGLRGGYTF.

The chain couples TRBV4-2 to TRBJ2-7; D gene ambiguous. The CDR3 consists of 13 residues. Germline CDR1 reads LGHNA; CDR2 reads YNFKEQ. The germline V and J ends were trimmed by 4 bases and 0 bases, with 7 bases remaining between them. This CDR3 is CASSPRTSYEQYF. CDR3 nucleotide sequence: TGTGCCAGCAGCCCACGTACCTCCTACGAGCAGTACTTC.

This sequence joins TRBV6-6 and TRBJ1-5; D is ambiguous. CDR3 length: 15 amino acids. V was pared by 5 bases and J by 0 bases, with 11 bases between. Germline V CDR1 and CDR2: MNHNY, SVGAGI (reference sequence). The CDR3: CASSTVRASNQPQHF. In DNA form, the CDR3 reads TGTGCCAGCAGTACGGTGAGAGCTAGCAATCAGCCCCAGCATTTT.

This clone was seen once. The rearrangement joins TRBV29-1 to TRBJ2-5, with 11 bases fitting TRBD2. With the DNA end fitting TRBJ2-7 better, the J assignment may be wrong. Germline-derived CDR1 and CDR2 are SQVTM and ANQGSEA. The CDR3 is 15 amino acids. The CDR3 DNA is TGCAGCGTTGCGACCGGACTAGCGGGCTTCTACGAGCAGTACTTC. It codes for CSVATGLAGFYEQYF.

This clone was detected many times. This chain uses TRBV4-1 with TRBJ2-1; 13 nucleotides agree with TRBD2. Germline V lookup: CDR1 MGHRA, CDR2 YSYEKL. Trimming cost V 1 base and J 3 bases; bases outside gene matches: 9. CDR3 length equals 19 residues. This CDR3 is CASSQVGRTSGRGYNEQFF. In DNA, the CDR3 is TGCGCCAGCAGCCAAGTTGGAAGGACTAGCGGGAGAGGCTACAATGAGCAGTTCTTC.

This clone was found a few times. Other DNA sequences in the sample encode the same CDR3. The rearrangement joins TRBV30 to TRBJ1-5; D is perhaps TRBD1 (5 bases). Trimming pared 3 bases from V and 5 bases from J, leaving 11 bases between. CDR1 GTSNPN and CDR2 SVGIG come from the germline V gene (reference sequence). The CDR3 runs 13 residues. The CDR3 DNA sequence: TGTGCCTGGAGGGGGCAGGGTGATCAGCCCCAGCATTTT. This encodes CAWRGQGDQPQHF.

This chain uses TRBV5-1 with TRBJ2-3; 7 bases map to TRBD2. The germline V gene has CDR1 SGHRS and CDR2 YFSETQ. This CDR3 contains 15 residues. J gave up 6 bases and V 0 bases, and 7 bases lay outside the gene matches. The CDR3 protein is CASSLALAQKDTQYF. CDR3 nucleotide sequence: TGCGCCAGCAGCTTGGCACTAGCGCAGAAGGATACGCAGTATTTT.

The V call is TRBV29-1, the J call TRBJ1-1; D is possibly TRBD1 (5 bases). The CDR3 totals 13 residues. Trimming took 3 bases from V and 0 from J, leaving 8 bases between them. The germline V gene encodes CDR1 SQVTM and CDR2 ANQGSEA. The CDR3 loop reads CSVDTGVNTEAFF. CDR3 DNA sequence: TGCAGCGTTGACACGGGGGTGAACACTGAAGCTTTCTTT.

The chain employs TRBV11-1 and TRBJ2-7; possibly TRBD2 for D (6 bases). CDR3 length: 15 residues. CDR1 SGHAT and CDR2 FQDESV come from the germline V gene (reference sequence). Between the trimmed V and J ends, which lost 4 bases and 0 bases, there was a span of 13 bases. CDR3 region: CASSSTFGSSYEQYF. The CDR3 DNA follows: TGTGCCAGCAGCTCGACCTTCGGGAGCTCCTACGAGCAGTACTTC.

V is TRBV5-1 and J is TRBJ2-1; D gene uncertain. CDR3 size: 18 residues. CDR1 is SGHRS, CDR2 YFSETQ, per germline. With 1 base removed from V and 0 bases from J, the gap between germline ends came to 17 bases. For the CDR3, the DNA is TGCGCCAGCAGCTTGATTTTGGTTGGCTATAGCTCCTACAATGAGCAGTTCTTC. It encodes CASSLILVGYSSYNEQFF.

V usage is TRBV5-6 and J usage is TRBJ2-3; no firm D call. There are 14 residues in the CDR3. V lost 0 bases and J lost 0, with 5 bases in between. Germline V gene sequence: CDR1 SGHDT, CDR2 YYEEEE. CDR3 DNA: TGTGCCAGCAGCTTGGGTGGTAGCACAGATACGCAGTATTTT. Amino acids: CASSLGGSTDTQYF. Using reference TRBV5-6 and TRBJ2-3 for the parts outside the CDR3, the full variable domain is DAGVTQSPTHLIKTRGQQVTLRCSPKSGHDTVSWYQQALGQGPQFIFQYYEEEERQRGNFPDRFSGHQFPNYSSELNVNALLLGDSALYLCASSLGGSTDTQYFGPGTRLTVL.

The chain carries TRBV6-5 and TRBJ2-6; 7 positions agree with TRBD1. In germline, CDR1 is MNHEY, CDR2 SVGAGI. Trimming cost V 2 bases and J 4 bases; bases outside gene matches: 5. CDR3 length: 16 residues. The CDR3 bases are TGTGCCAGCAGTTACCGCACAGGGGCCGGGGCCAACGTCCTGACTTTC. This gives the protein CASSYRTGAGANVLTF.

The table lists this clone with many counts. This chain links TRBV7-2 with TRBJ1-1, with unresolved D. In germline, CDR1 is SGHTA, CDR2 FQGNSA. V was trimmed by 5 bases and J by 3 bases, leaving 10 bases between them. This CDR3 comprises 13 residues. Written as DNA, the CDR3 is TGTGCCAGCAGCCCCCAGCGTTACACTGAAGCTTTCTTT. This gives the protein CASSPQRYTEAFF.

The V and J genes are TRBV29-1 and TRBJ1-1; D is unresolved. V lost 6 bases to trimming and J lost 5 bases, with 13 bases between them. The CDR3 is 12 residues long. Germline V gene data show CDR1 as SQVTM and CDR2 as ANQGSEA. The chain's CDR3 is CSVHRVGTEAFF. DNA of the CDR3: TGCAGCGTCCACCGGGTCGGGACTGAAGCTTTCTTT.

Only a few counts were recorded for this clone. The same CDR3 can be traced to other DNA sequences in this sample. The V call is TRBV29-1, the J call TRBJ1-2; D gene ambiguous. Germline CDR1 reads SQVTM; CDR2 reads ANQGSEA. The germline V and J ends were trimmed by 3 bases and 2 bases, with 4 bases remaining between them. CDR3 size: 11 residues. Here the CDR3 DNA reads TGCAGCGTTGACATCAACTATGGCTACACCTTC. As protein: CSVDINYGYTF.

The chain has TRBV25-1 and TRBJ1-2; D remains ambiguous. V was pared by 5 bases and J by 9 bases, with 16 bases between. The CDR3 length is 13 residues. Germline V gene sequence: CDR1 MGHDK, CDR2 SYGVNS. In DNA, the CDR3 is TGTGCCAGCAGTCCAATAGGCGCAGAGCGCTACACCTTC. Encoded protein: CASSPIGAERYTF.

V is TRBV5-1 and J is TRBJ1-3; D call uncertain. The CDR3 consists of 16 residues. Per the germline V gene, CDR1 is SGHRS and CDR2 is YFSETQ. Trimming removed 0 bases from V and 4 bases from J, with 14 bases in between. Here the CDR3 reads CASSLDGTPGGNTIYF. The CDR3 nucleotides are TGCGCCAGCAGCTTGGACGGCACTCCGGGGGGAAACACCATATATTTT. The complete variable domain, with remaining parts taken from reference TRBV5-1 and TRBJ1-3, reads KAGVTQTPRYLIKTRGQQVTLSCSPISGHRSVSWYQQTPGQGLQFLFEYFSETQRNKGNFPGRFSGRQFSNSRSEMNVSTLELGDSALYLCASSLDGTPGGNTIYFGEGSWLTVV.

This chain connects TRBV30 to TRBJ2-7, with 12 positions matching TRBD2. Germline V gene sequence: CDR1 GTSNPN, CDR2 SVGIG (reference sequence). The CDR3 loop spans 13 amino acids. J gave up 6 bases and V 4 bases, and 4 bases lay outside the gene matches. Written as DNA, the CDR3 is TGTGCCTGGAAGCTAGCGGGAGGGCTCGAGCAGTACTTC. Encoded protein: CAWKLAGGLEQYF.

This clone came up a few times. The chain uses TRBV15 and TRBJ2-2, with D unresolved. CDR1 and CDR2 (germline): LNHNV, YYDKDF (reference sequence). The CDR3 spans 12 residues. Trimming took 1 base from V and 6 from J, leaving 3 bases between them. CDR3 in DNA: TGTGCCACCAGCAGAGTGGCCGGGGAGCTGTTTTTT. Protein product: CATSRVAGELFF.

This chain joins TRBV5-1 and TRBJ1-1, with unresolved D. The germline V and J ends were trimmed by 1 base and 0 bases, with 10 bases remaining between them. CDR3 size: 15 residues. Germline CDR1 SGHRS, CDR2 YFSETQ. CDR3 protein: CASSLWTGLNTEAFF. The CDR3 DNA sequence: TGCGCCAGCAGCTTGTGGACGGGATTGAACACTGAAGCTTTCTTT.